This passage covers 22 T cell receptor beta chains from one sample sequenced in a study of T cell responses to AZD1222 COVID-19 vaccine. Libraries were prepared by immunoSEQ multiplex PCR; TCRdb keeps only in-frame clonotypes and omits some of them. The sample holds more than 90,000 clones; 88% are singletons and the top ten take 3.5%. This specimen consisted of peripheral blood, obtained 28 days after the second AZD1222 dose. The receptors were sampled from an adult who received the AZD1222 COVID-19 vaccine.

This chain joins TRBV24-1 and TRBJ1-5, with TRBD1 matching 9 bases. This CDR3 is 18 amino acids long. The J segment lost 5 bases and the V segment lost 2 bases, leaving 12 bases of the junction unmatched. Germline CDR1 reads KGHDR; CDR2 reads SFDVKD. CDR3 amino acids: CATSDSIQGALGYQPQHF. CDR3 nucleotides: TGTGCCACCAGTGATTCTATACAGGGGGCCCTGGGGTATCAGCCCCAGCATTTT.

V usage is TRBV15 and J usage is TRBJ2-7; a possible D gene is TRBD2 (5 bases). V was shortened by 1 base and J by 6 bases, with 13 bases between the two germline ends. Germline CDR1 reads LNHNV; CDR2 reads YYDKDF (reference sequence). There are 14 residues in the CDR3. The DNA of the CDR3 is TGTGCCACCAGCAGAGGCTATGGCGAGGGCGAGCAGTACTTC. Amino acid sequence: CATSRGYGEGEQYF.

This chain joins TRBV12-3 or TRBV12-4 and TRBJ1-2; D unclear. The V end lost 3 bases, the J end lost 4 bases, and 6 bases lay between the germline ends. The CDR3 is 12 amino acids. As DNA, the CDR3 is TGTGCCAGCAGTTTTTGGAGCTATGGCTACACCTTC. This translates into CASSFWSYGYTF.

V gene TRBV7-8 combines with J gene TRBJ2-1; 8 bases are shared with TRBD2. Germline CDR1 SGHVS, CDR2 FQNEAQ. J lost 10 bases, V lost 5 bases, and 13 bases had no gene match. The CDR3 consists of 15 residues. CDR3 in amino acids: CASSTGLALSVEQFF. The CDR3 bases are TGTGCCAGCAGCACCGGACTAGCCCTCAGCGTAGAGCAGTTCTTC.

V and J are TRBV4-3 and TRBJ1-3; D gene ambiguous. The CDR3 extends over 18 amino acids. Trimming took off 0 bases at V and 0 bases at J, with 15 bases between the two ends. The germline V gene has CDR1 LGHNA and CDR2 YSLEER. CDR3 in amino acids: CASSQDRASTSSGNTIYF. In DNA form, the CDR3 reads TGCGCCAGCAGCCAAGATCGAGCGAGTACGAGCTCTGGAAACACCATATATTTT.

The chain is built from TRBV29-1 and TRBJ1-1; D gene uncertain. Trimming removed 7 bases at V and 0 bases at J, with 3 bases between. Looked up from germline, CDR1 is SQVTM and CDR2 is ANQGSEA. This CDR3 has 10 residues. DNA of the CDR3: TGCAGCGCATTGAACACTGAAGCTTTCTTT. As protein: CSALNTEAFF.

The chain uses TRBV4-2 and TRBJ2-1, with 10 bases fitting TRBD2. The V and J ends lost 4 bases and 6 bases, in that order; junction bases with no gene match: 9. CDR1 and CDR2 from the germline V gene are LGHNA and YNFKEQ. The CDR3 sequence is 16 residues long. The CDR3 nucleotides are TGTGCCAGCAGCCCGTCTGGTAGCGGGGGGCTCAATGAGCAGTTCTTC. Translating gives CASSPSGSGGLNEQFF.

The gene calls are TRBV27 and TRBJ1-5; D is undetermined. The CDR3 totals 15 residues. Germline-derived CDR1 and CDR2 are MNHEY and SMNVEV (reference sequence). The V and J ends lost 5 bases and 2 bases respectively, with 13 bases between them. The CDR3 protein is CASSQVPYGNQPQHF. The DNA for the CDR3 is TGTGCCAGCAGTCAAGTGCCCTACGGCAATCAGCCCCAGCATTTT.

This rearrangement joins TRBV6-5 to TRBJ2-1; 8 bases are shared with TRBD2. Trimming cost V 0 bases and J 15 bases; bases outside gene matches: 7. This CDR3 spans 13 amino acids. The germline CDR1 and CDR2 sequences are MNHEY and SVGAGI. Here the CDR3 reads CASSYSRTSWSFF. In DNA form, the CDR3 reads TGTGCCAGCAGTTACTCGAGGACTAGCTGGTCGTTCTTC.

The chain employs TRBV15 and TRBJ1-1; the D gene is possibly TRBD1 (6 bases). The V gene's germline CDR1 is LNHNV and CDR2 YYDKDF (reference sequence). This CDR3 comprises 15 residues. Trimming removed 5 bases from V and 1 base from J, with 14 bases in between. CDR3 amino acids: CATSASRGRNTEAFF. Written as DNA, the CDR3 is TGTGCCACCAGCGCAAGCAGGGGTCGGAACACTGAAGCTTTCTTT. Full variable domain (rest looked up from reference TRBV15 and TRBJ1-1): DAMVIQNPRYQVTQFGKPVTLSCSQTLNHNVMYWYQQKSSQAPKLLFHYYDKDFNNEADTPDNFQSRRPNTSFCFLDIRSPGLGDTAMYLCATSASRGRNTEAFFGQGTRLTVV.

This chain connects TRBV6-5 to TRBJ1-2, with a tentative D call TRBD1 (6 bases). There are 14 residues in the CDR3. The germline V gene encodes CDR1 MNHEY and CDR2 SVGAGI. The CDR3 sequence is CVCRDTEPNYGYTF. The CDR3, as DNA: TGTGTCTGTCGGGACACCGAACCTAACTATGGCTACACCTTC.

In this sample, this clone turned up many times. The chain joins TRBV3-1 (or the pseudogene TRBV3-2) to TRBJ2-5, with a weak D call TRBD2 (6 bases). Germline V CDR1 and CDR2: LGHDT, YNNKEL (reference sequence). Trimming left V 1 base short and J 4 bases short, with 10 bases between. The CDR3 is 14 residues long. The CDR3 coding sequence is TGTGCCAGCAGCCAAGCGGCGGGGCGAGAGACCCAGTACTTC. Translating gives CASSQAAGRETQYF.

The chain recombines TRBV18 with TRBJ1-6; D is ambiguous. V gave up 1 base and J gave up 4 bases, with 14 bases separating them. Germline V gene lookup returns CDR1 KGHSH and CDR2 LQKENI. CDR3 length: 17 residues. DNA of the CDR3: TGTGCCAGCTCACCACTCCCCGGAGCTCAATATAATTCACCCCTCCACTTT. Its translation: CASSPLPGAQYNSPLHF. The full variable domain, with the rest looked up from reference TRBV18 and TRBJ1-6, is NAGVMQNPRHLVRRRGQEARLRCSPMKGHSHVYWYRQLPEEGLKFMVYLQKENIIDESGMPKERFSAEFPKEGPSILRIQQVVRGDSAAYFCASSPLPGAQYNSPLHFGNGTRLTVT.

This chain connects TRBV12-5 to TRBJ1-1; 7 nucleotides match TRBD1. V lost 7 bases, J lost 5 bases, and 10 bases stayed unmatched. Germline-derived CDR1 and CDR2 are LGHNT and FRNRAP. This CDR3 has 14 amino acids. The CDR3 DNA sequence: TGTGCTAGTGCCGAATACGAGGGGGCAACTGAAGCTTTCTTT. This translates into CASAEYEGATEAFF.

The chain is built from TRBV7-9 and TRBJ2-7; either TRBD1 or TRBD2 may fit D (6 bases each). Looked up from germline, CDR1 is SEHNR and CDR2 is FQNEAQ (reference sequence). The ends were cut back, 8 bases at V and 3 bases at J, with 26 bases in the middle. The CDR3 has 17 residues. The CDR3, as DNA: TGTGCCAGCTTCCCCCCCCTCTTAGCCGGGGGCATCTACGAGCAGTACTTC. This translates into CASFPPLLAGGIYEQYF.

V and J are TRBV5-1 and TRBJ2-1; perhaps TRBD2 as D (5 bases). Germline values: CDR1 SGHRS, CDR2 YFSETQ. The CDR3 has 14 amino acids. V was pared by 4 bases and J by 9 bases, with 17 bases between. The CDR3 coding sequence is TGCGCCAGCAGCCGAATCGGGGATCGCAGTGAGCAGTTCTTC. It is translated as CASSRIGDRSEQFF.

The V and J genes are TRBV9 and TRBJ2-4, with a tentative D call TRBD2 (5 bases). Germline values: CDR1 SGDLS, CDR2 YYNGEE. Trimming shortened V by 1 base and J by 12 bases, and 11 bases separated the two germline ends. The CDR3 runs 12 residues. The CDR3 nucleotides read TGTGCCAGCAGCGTAAGAGGGAGAGGTCAGTACTTC. Protein sequence: CASSVRGRGQYF.

The rearrangement links TRBV7-3 to TRBJ2-1; a weak D match, TRBD2 (5 bases). V lost 3 bases to trimming and J lost 10 bases, with 13 bases between them. There are 13 residues in the CDR3. Germline V gene lookup returns CDR1 SGHTA and CDR2 FQGTGA. The CDR3 loop is CASSFPNGEEQFF. Here the CDR3 DNA reads TGTGCCAGCAGCTTCCCCAATGGGGAGGAGCAGTTCTTC.

The chain combines TRBV7-3 with TRBJ2-1; possibly TRBD2 for D (5 bases). Germline values: CDR1 SGHTA, CDR2 FQGTGA. CDR3 length: 16 amino acids. V dropped 5 bases and J dropped 3 bases, with 17 bases sitting between them. The CDR3 sequence: CASSPVPSGSYNEQFF. CDR3 bases: TGTGCCAGCAGCCCCGTTCCGAGCGGAAGCTACAATGAGCAGTTCTTC.

This rearrangement joins TRBV6-5 to TRBJ1-5; 8 bases map to TRBD1. The CDR3 has 14 residues. V lost 6 bases and J lost 7; bases outside the gene matches: 8. The V gene's germline CDR1 is MNHEY and CDR2 SVGAGI. The CDR3 spells CASRPGQGHQPQHF. CDR3 bases: TGTGCCAGCAGACCCGGACAGGGTCACCAGCCCCAGCATTTT.

This clone appeared a few times. This chain links TRBV6-2 or TRBV6-3 with TRBJ1-5, with 9 positions matching TRBD1. CDR1 is MNHEY and CDR2 is SVGEGT in the germline V gene. V shed 5 bases and J 0 bases; nucleotides not matched to a gene: 14. The CDR3 totals 19 residues. CDR3 DNA: TGTGCCAGCAGTCAAGGCACCGGGACAGGGCCTTATAGCAATCAGCCCCAGCATTTT. Its translation is CASSQGTGTGPYSNQPQHF.

The chain employs TRBV6-5 and TRBJ1-1; 9 nucleotides line up with TRBD1. The CDR3 has 13 amino acids. Germline CDR1 MNHEY, CDR2 SVGAGI. Trimming removed 7 bases from V and 4 bases from J; junction bases left unmatched: 4. CDR3 nucleotides: TGTGCCAGCAACAGGGGGCGCGGCACTGAAGCTTTCTTT. Its protein is CASNRGRGTEAFF.